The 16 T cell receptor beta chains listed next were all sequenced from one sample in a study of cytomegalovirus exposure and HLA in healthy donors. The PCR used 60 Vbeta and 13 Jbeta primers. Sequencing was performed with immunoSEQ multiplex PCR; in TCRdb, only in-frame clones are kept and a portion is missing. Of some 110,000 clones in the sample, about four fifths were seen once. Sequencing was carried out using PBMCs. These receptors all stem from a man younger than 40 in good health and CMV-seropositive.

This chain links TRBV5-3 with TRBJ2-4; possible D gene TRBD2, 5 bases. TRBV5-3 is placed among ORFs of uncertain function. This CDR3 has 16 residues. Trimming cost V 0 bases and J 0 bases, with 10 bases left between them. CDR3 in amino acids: CARSLGGFLAKNIQYF. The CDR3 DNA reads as TGTGCCAGAAGCTTGGGAGGGTTCCTAGCCAAAAACATTCAGTACTTC.

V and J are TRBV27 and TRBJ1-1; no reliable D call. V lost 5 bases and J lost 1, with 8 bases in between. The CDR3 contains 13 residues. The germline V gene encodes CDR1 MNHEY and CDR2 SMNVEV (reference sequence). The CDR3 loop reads CASSRNGNTEAFF. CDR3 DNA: TGTGCCAGCAGTCGAAACGGGAACACTGAAGCTTTCTTT.

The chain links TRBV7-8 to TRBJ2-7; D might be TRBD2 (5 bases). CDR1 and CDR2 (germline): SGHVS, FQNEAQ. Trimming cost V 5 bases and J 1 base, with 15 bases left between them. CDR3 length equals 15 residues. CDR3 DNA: TGTGCCAGCAGCACCTCCGGACTGGTTTCCTACGAGCAGTACTTC. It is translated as CASSTSGLVSYEQYF.

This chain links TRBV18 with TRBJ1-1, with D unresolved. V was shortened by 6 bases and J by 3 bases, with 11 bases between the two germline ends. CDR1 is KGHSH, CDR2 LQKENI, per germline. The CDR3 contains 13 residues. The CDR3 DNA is TGTGCCAGCTCCCAGGCCTTTGACACTGAAGCTTTCTTT. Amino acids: CASSQAFDTEAFF.

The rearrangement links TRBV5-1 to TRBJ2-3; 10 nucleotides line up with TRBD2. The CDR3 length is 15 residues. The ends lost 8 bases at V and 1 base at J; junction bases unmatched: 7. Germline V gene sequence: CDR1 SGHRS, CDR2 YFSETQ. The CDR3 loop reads CASHIAGGRTDTQYF. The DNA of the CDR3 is TGCGCCAGTCATATAGCGGGGGGACGCACAGATACGCAGTATTTT.

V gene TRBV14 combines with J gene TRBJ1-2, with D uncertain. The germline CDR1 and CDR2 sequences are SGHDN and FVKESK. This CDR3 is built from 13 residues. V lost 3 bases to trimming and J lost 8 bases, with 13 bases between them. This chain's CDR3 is CASSQGRVGGYTF. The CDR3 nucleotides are TGTGCCAGCAGCCAGGGGAGAGTCGGGGGCTACACCTTC.

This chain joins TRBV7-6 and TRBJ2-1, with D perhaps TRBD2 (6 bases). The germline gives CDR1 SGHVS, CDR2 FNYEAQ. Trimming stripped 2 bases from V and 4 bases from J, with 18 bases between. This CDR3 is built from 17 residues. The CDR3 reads CASSLQPGGLSYNEQFF. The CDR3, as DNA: TGTGCCAGCAGCTTACAACCCGGGGGACTTTCTTACAATGAGCAGTTCTTC.

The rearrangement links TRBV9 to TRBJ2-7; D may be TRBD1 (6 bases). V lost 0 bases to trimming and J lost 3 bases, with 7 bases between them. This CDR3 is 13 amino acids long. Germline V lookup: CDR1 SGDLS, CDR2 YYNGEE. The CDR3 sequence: CASSVADSYEQYF. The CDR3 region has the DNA TGTGCCAGCAGCGTAGCGGACAGCTACGAGCAGTACTTC.

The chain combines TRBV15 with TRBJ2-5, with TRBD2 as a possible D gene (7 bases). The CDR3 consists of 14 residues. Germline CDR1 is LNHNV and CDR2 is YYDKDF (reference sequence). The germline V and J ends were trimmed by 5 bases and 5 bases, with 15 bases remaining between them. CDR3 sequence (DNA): TGTGCCACCAGCGAGGGGGGGGCCCTGGAGACCCAGTACTTC. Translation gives CATSEGGALETQYF.

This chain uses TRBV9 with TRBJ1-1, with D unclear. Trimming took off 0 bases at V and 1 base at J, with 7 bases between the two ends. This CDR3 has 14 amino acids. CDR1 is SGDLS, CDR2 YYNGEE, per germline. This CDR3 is CASSVVAGNTEAFF. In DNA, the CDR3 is TGTGCCAGCAGCGTAGTTGCCGGGAACACTGAAGCTTTCTTT.

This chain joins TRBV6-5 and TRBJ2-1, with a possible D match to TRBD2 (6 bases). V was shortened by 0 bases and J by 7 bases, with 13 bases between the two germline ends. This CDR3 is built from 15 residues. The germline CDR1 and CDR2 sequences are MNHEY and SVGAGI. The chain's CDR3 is CASSYSIIGGNEQFF. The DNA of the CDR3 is TGTGCCAGCAGTTACTCGATTATCGGAGGGAATGAGCAGTTCTTC.

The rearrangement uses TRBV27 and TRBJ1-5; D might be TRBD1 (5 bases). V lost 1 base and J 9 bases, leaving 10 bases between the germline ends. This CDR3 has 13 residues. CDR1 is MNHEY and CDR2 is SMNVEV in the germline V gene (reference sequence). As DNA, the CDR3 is TGTGCCAGCAGTTTATGGGGGGGTCGGCCCCAGCATTTT. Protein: CASSLWGGRPQHF.

The CDR3 region is CASTRRTGSGRETQYF. CDR3 nucleotides: TGTGCCAGCACTCGAAGAACCGGTAGCGGGAGGGAGACCCAGTACTTC. The rearrangement uses TRBV2 and TRBJ2-5, with 10 bases that match TRBD2. The CDR3 contains 16 residues. Germline CDR1 and CDR2: SNHLY and FYNNEI. With V trimmed by 7 bases and J by 5 bases, 13 bases remained unmatched.

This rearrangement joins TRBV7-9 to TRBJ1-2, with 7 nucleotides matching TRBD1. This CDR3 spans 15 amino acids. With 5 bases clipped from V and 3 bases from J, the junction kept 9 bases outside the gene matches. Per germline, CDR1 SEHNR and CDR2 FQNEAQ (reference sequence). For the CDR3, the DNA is TGTGCCAGCAGCGGGGGACAGTCCTTATACTATGGCTACACCTTC. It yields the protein CASSGGQSLYYGYTF.

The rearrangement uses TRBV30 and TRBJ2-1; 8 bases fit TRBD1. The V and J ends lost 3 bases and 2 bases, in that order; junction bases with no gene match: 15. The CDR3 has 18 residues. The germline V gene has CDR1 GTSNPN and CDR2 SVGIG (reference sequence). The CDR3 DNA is TGTGCCTGGAGCGGTCGGGCCATGGACAGGGTAGCCTACAATGAGCAGTTCTTC. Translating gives CAWSGRAMDRVAYNEQFF. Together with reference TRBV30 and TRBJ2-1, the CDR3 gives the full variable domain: SQTIHQWPATLVQPVGSPLSLECTVEGTSNPNLYWYRQAAGRGLQLLFYSVGIGQISSEVPQNLSASRPQDRQFILSSKKLLLSDSGFYLCAWSGRAMDRVAYNEQFFGPGTRLTVL.

CDR3 nucleotide sequence: TGTGCCAGCTCCCCTCGAAGGGGTATGGGGGCAATGAACACTGAAGCTTTCTTT. It encodes CASSPRRGMGAMNTEAFF. This chain links TRBV18 with TRBJ1-1, with a tentative D call TRBD1 (6 bases). V lost 6 bases and J 0 bases, leaving 23 bases between the germline ends. The germline V gene has CDR1 KGHSH and CDR2 LQKENI. The CDR3 has 18 residues. Together with reference TRBV18 and TRBJ1-1, the CDR3 gives the full variable domain: NAGVMQNPRHLVRRRGQEARLRCSPMKGHSHVYWYRQLPEEGLKFMVYLQKENIIDESGMPKERFSAEFPKEGPSILRIQQVVRGDSAAYFCASSPRRGMGAMNTEAFFGQGTRLTVV.